Given below is one T cell receptor (beta chain) in context. Its specificity is not known. These data come from a study of T cell responses to AZD1222 COVID-19 vaccine. Findings and caveats of the study: Repertoire sampling happened only post peak T cell response. Breadth and depth of Spike-specific TCRs rose after two AZD1222 doses. Donors in the cohort were predominantly white British and more often female, and clonal diversity was possibly underestimated.

The length of the CDR3 is 15 residues. Germline CDR1 and CDR2: ENHRY and SYGVKD. V was clipped by 4 bases and J by 0 bases, with 7 bases between them. The repertoire was sequenced with immunoSEQ multiplex PCR; TCRdb's copy has only in-frame clones and lacks some. The data show 130,000 to 150,000 clones, with more than 75% seen just once and less than 5.5% held by the top ten. This TCR derives from an adult in good health. The rearrangement uses TRBV10-3 and TRBJ1-6; D remains ambiguous. Material: peripheral blood, obtained on day 0 of AZD1222 vaccination. Here the CDR3 DNA reads TGTGCCATCAGTGTAGAACTCTCCTATAATTCACCCCTCCACTTT. Translating gives CAISVELSYNSPLHF.